Each of the 20 T cell receptor beta chains below was sequenced from the same sample in a study of T-cell reconstitution after alpha-beta-depleted transplantation in children. Unique molecular identifiers tagged the TCRbeta library. TCRdb redid the calling of the PCR reads with MiXCR, one entry per CDR3 protein. The data show approximately 980,000 distinct CDR3 sequences, about 30% seen once. This material consisted of PBMCs, mostly from graft donor cells, taken 360 days after TCRalphabeta/CD19-depleted stem cell transplant. The receptors come from a boy younger than two who had a stem cell transplant for SCID, so the T cells may come from the graft donor.

This clonotype came up a few times. J is TRBJ2-1 and V is TRBV5-1; D is perhaps TRBD2 (7 bases). The V gene's germline CDR1 is SGHRS and CDR2 YFSETQ. Deletions cut 0 bases from V and 7 bases from J, with 17 bases between. The CDR3 has 16 residues. The CDR3 region is CASSLVGGAVWNEQFF. In DNA, the CDR3 is TGCGCCAGCAGCTTGGTTGGGGGGGCCGTTTGGAATGAGCAGTTCTTC.

The J gene is TRBJ2-1, the V gene TRBV2; D not resolved. The CDR3 is made up of 16 amino acids. Deletions cut 6 bases from V and 4 bases from J, with 19 bases between. Per the germline V gene, CDR1 is SNHLY and CDR2 is FYNNEI. The CDR3 spells CASSLKRYGPYNEQFF. CDR3 bases: TGTGCCAGCAGCCTGAAGAGGTATGGGCCTTACAATGAGCAGTTCTTC. Based on the CDR3 plus reference TRBV2 and TRBJ2-1, the full variable domain is EPEVTQTPSHQVTQMGQEVILRCVPISNHLYFYWYRQILGQKVEFLVSFYNNEISEKSEIFDDQFSVERPDGSNFTLKIRSTKLEDSAMYFCASSLKRYGPYNEQFFGPGTRLTVL.

This clonotype was picked up a small number of times. The gene calls are TRBV28 and TRBJ2-7; D gene ambiguous. Germline V gene data show CDR1 as MDHEN and CDR2 as SYDVKM. The CDR3 covers 12 residues. The V end lost 3 bases, the J end lost 5 bases, and 8 bases lay between the germline ends. This CDR3 is CASSLRPDEQYF. In nucleotides, the CDR3 is TGTGCCAGCAGTTTGCGGCCAGACGAGCAGTACTTC.

This clonotype was seen only a few times. The gene calls are TRBV4-1 and TRBJ2-7; D not resolved. Germline V lookup: CDR1 MGHRA, CDR2 YSYEKL. V was trimmed by 1 base and J by 2 bases, leaving 12 bases between them. The CDR3 spans 15 residues. Here the CDR3 reads CASSQGTQTAYEQYF. Here the CDR3 DNA reads TGCGCCAGCAGCCAAGGAACACAAACTGCCTACGAGCAGTACTTC.

This clonotype showed up just a few times. CDR3 protein: CASSLRFVNLNTEAFF. The CDR3 bases are TGCGCCAGCAGCTTGCGTTTCGTAAACCTGAACACTGAAGCTTTCTTT. The chain couples TRBV5-1 to TRBJ1-1, with D hard to call. The CDR3 loop spans 16 amino acids. Germline CDR1 reads SGHRS; CDR2 reads YFSETQ. Trimming left V 1 base short and J 0 bases short, with 13 bases between. The full variable domain, rest sourced from reference TRBV5-1 and TRBJ1-1, is KAGVTQTPRYLIKTRGQQVTLSCSPISGHRSVSWYQQTPGQGLQFLFEYFSETQRNKGNFPGRFSGRQFSNSRSEMNVSTLELGDSALYLCASSLRFVNLNTEAFFGQGTRLTVV.

The V gene is TRBV9, the J gene TRBJ1-6; TRBD1 matches at 9 bases. There are 15 residues in the CDR3. Trimming took 2 bases from V and 9 from J; bases not matched to a gene: 6. Germline V gene data show CDR1 as SGDLS and CDR2 as YYNGEE. Here the CDR3 DNA reads TGTGCCAGCAGCGTCGACAGGGGGGGCGTTTCACCCCTCCACTTT. This encodes CASSVDRGGVSPLHF.

V is TRBV12-3 or TRBV12-4 and J is TRBJ1-1; TRBD1 agrees at 7 bases. The CDR3 has 14 amino acids. After removal of 6 bases from V and 1 base from J, the junction contained 5 bases not matched to a gene. DNA for the CDR3: TGTGCCAGCAGGTACCAGGGGGAGAACACTGAAGCTTTCTTT. Translating gives CASRYQGENTEAFF.

This clonotype appeared a few times. V usage is TRBV10-3 and J usage is TRBJ2-7, with 7 bases identical to TRBD1. This CDR3 has 14 amino acids. Germline CDR1 reads ENHRY; CDR2 reads SYGVKD. The junction had 9 bases not matched to a gene; V was cut back by 6 bases and J by 4 bases. The CDR3 protein is CAIRPPGQKYEQYF. The CDR3 nucleotides read TGTGCCATCAGACCTCCGGGACAGAAATACGAGCAGTACTTC.

The CDR3: CASSQTSGSTDTQYF. CDR3 in DNA: TGTGCCAGCTCTCAGACTAGCGGAAGCACAGATACGCAGTATTTT. J is TRBJ2-3 and V is TRBV18; 9 bases are a match to TRBD2. Looked up from germline, CDR1 is KGHSH and CDR2 is LQKENI. J gave up 0 bases and V 6 bases, and 4 bases lay outside the gene matches. The CDR3 totals 15 residues.

The V gene is TRBV12-3 or TRBV12-4, the J gene TRBJ1-1; perhaps TRBD1 as D (5 bases). V lost 5 bases to trimming and J lost 5 bases, with 15 bases between them. The CDR3 extends over 14 amino acids. The CDR3 loop is CASSPQQAVTEAFF. The CDR3 DNA reads as TGTGCCAGCAGTCCCCAACAGGCGGTTACTGAAGCTTTCTTT.

The rearrangement uses TRBV5-1 and TRBJ2-1; tentatively, D is TRBD1 or TRBD2 (5 bases each). Germline V lookup: CDR1 SGHRS, CDR2 YFSETQ. The CDR3 has 17 residues. Trimming took off 4 bases at V and 3 bases at J, with 20 bases between the two ends. In nucleotides, the CDR3 is TGCGCCAGCAGCCCCGAAGGTTCGGGACGACTCTACAATGAGCAGTTCTTC. It codes for CASSPEGSGRLYNEQFF.

The rearrangement joins TRBV5-5 to TRBJ2-1, with D tentatively TRBD2 (6 bases). The ends were cut back, 8 bases at V and 6 bases at J, with 21 bases in the middle. CDR1 and CDR2 (germline): SGHKS, YYEKEE (reference sequence). This CDR3 has 15 amino acids. The CDR3 nucleotides are TGTGCCAGTAAACCGGGACTGCGTATACCCAATGAGCAGTTCTTC. Translation gives CASKPGLRIPNEQFF.

The chain couples TRBV5-1 to TRBJ2-7; TRBD2 might be the D (7 bases). The CDR3 runs to 18 residues. Germline lookup yields CDR1 SGHRS and CDR2 YFSETQ. The V end was cut by 0 bases, the J end by 3 bases, with 22 bases between. CDR3 bases: TGCGCCAGCAGCTTGGCTTTGGGCCTCCCCGGGGGGCTCTACGAGCAGTACTTC. It codes for CASSLALGLPGGLYEQYF.

The chain has TRBV27 and TRBJ2-4; 10 bases are a match to TRBD2. In germline, CDR1 is MNHEY, CDR2 SMNVEV (reference sequence). The CDR3 spans 14 residues. Losses at the gene ends were 5 bases for V and 14 bases for J; bases not matched to a gene: 12. The CDR3 is CASSPRAAGGLKYF. The CDR3 nucleotides are TGTGCCAGCAGTCCAAGGGCAGCGGGGGGGCTAAAGTACTTC.

The V call is TRBV5-1, the J call TRBJ2-3; unclear D gene. CDR1 and CDR2 (germline): SGHRS, YFSETQ. V dropped 1 base and J dropped 4 bases, with 19 bases sitting between them. The CDR3 consists of 17 residues. CDR3 DNA sequence: TGCGCCAGCAGCTTGCCCCTAATACCACGGGTCCCAGATACGCAGTATTTT. Translating it yields CASSLPLIPRVPDTQYF.

This clonotype showed up just a few times. The chain couples TRBV12-3 or TRBV12-4 to TRBJ1-1; tentative D call: TRBD1 (5 bases). The CDR3 sequence is 15 residues long. V was cut by 6 bases and J by 1 base, with 15 bases left in between. CDR3 nucleotide sequence: TGTGCCAGCAGGGAGGGGCAGAGACAGAACACTGAAGCTTTCTTT. It yields the protein CASREGQRQNTEAFF.

This clonotype was found a few times. The V and J genes are TRBV4-2 and TRBJ2-1; 8 nucleotides align to TRBD2. The V gene end was trimmed by 0 bases and the J gene end by 4 bases; junction bases not matched to a gene: 5. In germline, CDR1 is LGHNA, CDR2 YNFKEQ. This CDR3 contains 16 residues. Here the CDR3 reads CASSQEGVAGYNEQFF. The CDR3 DNA reads TGTGCCAGCAGCCAAGAGGGGGTAGCGGGGTACAATGAGCAGTTCTTC.

In DNA, the CDR3 is TGTGCCAGCAGCCTAGCCGTCAGGGTTGGGAATTCACCCCTCCACTTT. Translating it yields CASSLAVRVGNSPLHF. This rearrangement joins TRBV5-5 to TRBJ1-6, with a weak D call TRBD1 (5 bases). The CDR3 length is 16 residues. CDR1 and CDR2 (germline): SGHKS, YYEKEE (reference sequence). Between the trimmed V and J ends, which lost 4 bases and 7 bases, there was a span of 18 bases.

This chain connects TRBV19 to TRBJ2-5; 8 bases are a match to TRBD1. In germline, CDR1 is LNHDA, CDR2 SQIVND (reference sequence). Trimming cost V 7 bases and J 4 bases; bases outside gene matches: 11. The CDR3 extends over 15 amino acids. For the CDR3, the DNA is TGTGCCAGTACACCCGGGCAGGGGGCTACAGAGACCCAGTACTTC. Protein: CASTPGQGATETQYF.

This clonotype has more than one count but fewer than ten. The chain uses TRBV6-1 and TRBJ2-5; D is possibly TRBD1 or TRBD2 (5 bases each). Germline CDR1 MNHNS, CDR2 SASEGT. The CDR3 is 16 amino acids. The ends were cut back, 5 bases at V and 5 bases at J, with 21 bases in the middle. The CDR3 nucleotides are TGTGCCAGCAGTCGGACCGGGACCCCTGTCAGGGAGACCCAGTACTTC. This gives the protein CASSRTGTPVRETQYF.